This T cell receptor beta chain was recorded in a study of T cell responses to AZD1222 COVID-19 vaccine (TCRdb year 2021). Broadly, across the study: AZD1222 recipients given second doses at about 4 weeks or at about 12 weeks were pooled, since spike-specific TCR depth and breadth were not found to differ between the two schedules. Trial participants were enrolled into age subgroups of 18-55, 56-69 and 70-plus years, which contained about 150, 28 and 57 TCR-sequenced participants, respectively. TCR sequencing was performed for 230 to 250 trial participants, of whom roughly 200 were given two doses of AZD1222 and approximately 25 were given two doses of MenACWY control vaccine. What the study reported, not specific to this receptor: Only six or seven AZD1222 recipients were SARS-CoV-2 seropositive at baseline, limiting conclusions about previously exposed vaccinees. No day 14 peak-response samples were available, so repertoires were characterized only after the peak T cell response. Reportedly, almost half of the unique spike-specific TCRs recognized epitopes lying outside the regions that are mutated in the B.1.351 and B.1.1.7 variants. After two AZD1222 doses, both the breadth and the depth of spike-specific TCRs were significantly higher than at day 0 and than in MenACWY recipients. Vaccine-associated CD4 TCRs spanned the whole spike protein, with dominant responses in regions 160-218 and 743-854. In the small 56-69-year group, the increase in depth fell short of significance, most likely because of low power. Most participants were white British and females outnumbered males, and the authors suggested that clonal diversity may have been underestimated.

Ends trimmed: V by 3 bases, J by 2 bases; bases unmatched to a gene: 7. From a lookup of the germline V gene (reference sequence), CDR1 and CDR2 are LNHNV and YYDKDF. The CDR3, cysteine through phenylalanine, is 15 amino acids long. The retained sequence is limited to the CDR3, 45 bases, with the frame set at the first base. The intended sense of this specimen's time point label: baseline before first vaccination. The vaccinee samples were drawn from two UK trials, COV001 and COV002, one of which was a single-blind randomized controlled phase 2/3 trial testing AZD1222 (ChAdOx1 nCoV-19) in healthy adults. For TCRbeta chain sequencing, PBMC samples from trial participants were taken at day 0 and at day 28 after the second dose. The CDR3 regions of human TCRbeta chains were subjected to immunosequencing. The authors' analysis ran thus. TCRs in the repertoires were compared against a reference library of SARS-CoV-2-specific TCRs that had been generated with the MIRA antigen-specificity platform. Breadth meant the fraction of unique TCRs that were SARS-CoV-2-associated, whereas depth meant the fraction of total T cells that were SARS-CoV-2-associated. Using the MIRA data, every spike-specific TCR was mapped to the spike region that the TCR reacted to and assigned to either a CD4 or a CD8 class. Log10-transformed breadth and depth values were compared by one-way ANOVA with Sidak's multiple comparisons tests. TCRdb obtained this table from immuneACCESS and retained in-frame rearrangements with V and J assigned. These tables miss some clones; where compared with another copy, unresolved V genes account for less than half of the shortfall, and the remainder is unexplained. D and trimming were read from the DNA, whereas the V and J calls and clone size are those reported in that table. This sample comprises 150,000 or so clones, roughly 91% of them detected only once. The ten biggest clones cover approximately 1.5% of the sample.

In regard to this clone: The antigen it recognizes is unknown. No much larger clonotype is one base removed from it; base qualities were not supplied.

The rearrangement combines TRBV15 with TRBJ2-7; TRBD2 matches 7 bases in the middle. The sample was peripheral blood, taken on day 0 of AZD1222 vaccination. The sequence was obtained from an adult in good health. The DNA sequence follows: TGTGCCACCAGCAGGGAGGCTAGCGGACCCTACGAGCAGTACTTC. It translates to CATSREASGPYEQYF.